The clone carrying this TCR beta chain was counted once. This entry comes from a study of blood T cell repertoires in COVID-19. During active infection, Seattle patients enrolled and were then monitored through disease. Sequencing used immunoSEQ multiplex PCR; TCRdb keeps in-frame clones, though not all of them. Of some 120,000 clones detected, around 83% appear once; the ten largest clones hold approximately 3%. There are 17 residues in the CDR3. J gave up 5 bases and V 8 bases, and 14 bases lay outside the gene matches. Germline lookup yields CDR1 LGHDT and CDR2 YNNKEL (reference sequence). This TCR was sampled from a woman of 80 years or more with COVID-19, enrolled during active disease. Sequencing was carried out using peripheral blood. The chain uses TRBV3-1 (or the pseudogene TRBV3-2) and TRBJ2-2, with 10 bases matching TRBD2. DNA of the CDR3: TGTGCCAGCCGAGAATCCCGGACTAGCGGATATACCGGGGAGCTGTTTTTT. Protein: CASRESRTSGYTGELFF.